What follows describes a single TCR beta chain. Antigen specificity is unknown. This sample was included in a study of T cell repertoires in cytomegalovirus infection. Study results and caveats: The response measured ex vivo was dominated by TCR beta clonotypes (HLA-C-restricted and CMV-specific).

Deletions cut 3 bases from V and 3 bases from J, with 15 bases between. Germline CDR1 MDHEN, CDR2 SYDVKM. The CDR3 has 16 residues. TCRdb independently ran MiXCR on the reads; one entry per CDR3 protein. The sample lists about a million distinct CDR3 sequences, approximately 33% occurring once. The sequence was collected from a human donor in good health (CMV status not recorded). Some clones in this sample may be carry-over from other donors' samples. This specimen was cultured CD8+ T cells from PBMCs, taken from culture after CMV antigen stimulation. The J gene is TRBJ2-1, the V gene TRBV28, with D possibly matching TRBD1 (6 bases). The CDR3 sequence is CASSLLRQDVYNEQFF. In DNA, the CDR3 is TGTGCCAGCAGTTTGCTCCGACAGGACGTCTACAATGAGCAGTTCTTC.